This entry lists 9 T cell receptor beta chains sequenced from one sample in a study of STAT5B mutations in CD4+ large granular lymphocyte leukemia. Some clones are missing from TCRdb's copy, which holds only in-frame ones; the method was immunoSEQ multiplex PCR. The table shows more than 30,000 clones, with approximately 88% occurring only once. The sequencing input was CD4+ T cells from blood buffy coats. These receptors were obtained from a human donor in good health.

This clone showed up just once. The V call is TRBV29-1, the J call TRBJ2-3; TRBD2 is a possible D gene (6 bases). The CDR3 loop spans 14 amino acids. From germline, CDR1 is SQVTM and CDR2 ANQGSEA. V was trimmed by 5 bases and J by 3 bases, leaving 15 bases between them. The CDR3 DNA reads TGCAGCGTTTTAACCGGACGGGAGACAGATACGCAGTATTTT. It yields the protein CSVLTGRETDTQYF.

The rearrangement links TRBV14 to TRBJ1-1; TRBD1 is a possible D gene (5 bases). Germline CDR1 is SGHDN and CDR2 is FVKESK. This CDR3 has 15 amino acids. V lost 3 bases to trimming and J lost 8 bases, with 19 bases between them. CDR3 residues: CASSHVPGPPREAFF. The DNA of the CDR3 is TGTGCCAGCAGCCATGTCCCGGGACCCCCGAGGGAAGCTTTCTTT.

The rearrangement joins TRBV10-3 to TRBJ1-1; possible D gene TRBD1, 6 bases. Per the germline V gene, CDR1 is ENHRY and CDR2 is SYGVKD. The CDR3 has 11 residues. V was clipped by 4 bases and J by 8 bases, with 8 bases between them. This CDR3 is CAISATGEAFF. The DNA for the CDR3 is TGTGCCATCAGTGCCACAGGGGAAGCTTTCTTT.

V usage is TRBV11-2 and J usage is TRBJ1-1; D ambiguous. The CDR3 loop spans 12 amino acids. V was pared by 0 bases and J by 6 bases, with 5 bases between. Germline V gives CDR1 SGHAT, CDR2 FQNNGV. This CDR3 reads CASSLEIAEAFF. DNA of the CDR3: TGTGCCAGCAGCTTAGAGATCGCTGAAGCTTTCTTT.

The chain recombines TRBV4-1 with TRBJ1-1; D gene uncertain. The CDR3 sequence is 14 residues long. V was shortened by 0 bases and J by 2 bases, with 7 bases between the two germline ends. The germline V gene has CDR1 MGHRA and CDR2 YSYEKL. The CDR3 nucleotides are TGCGCCAGCAGCCAAGAATACACCAACACTGAAGCTTTCTTT. Translation gives CASSQEYTNTEAFF.

The V call is TRBV19, the J call TRBJ1-5; the D gene is possibly TRBD1 (5 bases). CDR3 length equals 14 residues. Germline CDR1 reads LNHDA; CDR2 reads SQIVND (reference sequence). V was clipped by 5 bases and J by 2 bases, with 10 bases between them. The CDR3 sequence: CASSRMGGNQPQHF. As DNA, the CDR3 is TGTGCCAGTAGTCGGATGGGGGGCAATCAGCCCCAGCATTTT.

This clone was observed a few times. The chain links TRBV19 to TRBJ1-5; 7 positions agree with TRBD1. Germline V gene lookup returns CDR1 LNHDA and CDR2 SQIVND (reference sequence). V trimming: 5 bases; J trimming: 2 bases; junction bases outside the gene matches: 3. CDR3 size: 14 residues. CDR3 loop: CASSYGQGNQPQHF. CDR3 nucleotide sequence: TGTGCCAGTAGTTACGGACAGGGCAATCAGCCCCAGCATTTT. The whole variable domain, remainder taken from reference TRBV19 and TRBJ1-5, is DGGITQSPKYLFRKEGQNVTLSCEQNLNHDAMYWYRQDPGQGLRLIYYSQIVNDFQKGDIAEGYSVSREKKESFPLTVTSAQKNPTAFYLCASSYGQGNQPQHFGDGTRLSIL.

The gene calls are TRBV7-9 and TRBJ2-7; 7 positions agree with TRBD1. Germline lookup yields CDR1 SEHNR and CDR2 FQNEAQ (reference sequence). Losses at the gene ends were 5 bases for V and 5 bases for J; bases not matched to a gene: 12. This CDR3 comprises 15 residues. The CDR3 spells CASSLGDRAVDEQYF. DNA of the CDR3: TGTGCCAGCAGCCTCGGTGACAGGGCGGTTGACGAGCAGTACTTC.

The CDR3 region is CASSWRQGANTEAFF. CDR3 DNA: TGTGCCAGCAGCTGGAGACAGGGAGCGAACACTGAAGCTTTCTTT. V gene TRBV5-6 combines with J gene TRBJ1-1; 7 positions agree with TRBD1. This CDR3 is 15 amino acids long. Looked up from germline, CDR1 is SGHDT and CDR2 is YYEEEE. With 3 bases clipped from V and 1 base from J, the junction kept 6 bases outside the gene matches.